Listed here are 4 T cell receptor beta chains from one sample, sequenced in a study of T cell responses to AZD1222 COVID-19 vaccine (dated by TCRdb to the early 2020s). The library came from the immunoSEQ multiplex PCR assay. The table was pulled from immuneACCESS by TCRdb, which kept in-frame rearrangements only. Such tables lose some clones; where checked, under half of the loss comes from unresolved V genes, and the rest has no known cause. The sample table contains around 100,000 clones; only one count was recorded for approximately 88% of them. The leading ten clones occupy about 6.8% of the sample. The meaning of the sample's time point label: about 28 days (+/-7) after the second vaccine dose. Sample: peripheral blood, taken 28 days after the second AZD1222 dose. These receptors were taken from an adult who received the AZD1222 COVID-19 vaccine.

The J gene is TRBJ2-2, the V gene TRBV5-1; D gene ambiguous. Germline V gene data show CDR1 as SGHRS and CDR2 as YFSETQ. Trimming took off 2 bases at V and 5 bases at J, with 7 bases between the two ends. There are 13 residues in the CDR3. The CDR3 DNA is TGCGCCAGCAGCTTTAGAGGAACCGGGGAGCTGTTTTTT. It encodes CASSFRGTGELFF.

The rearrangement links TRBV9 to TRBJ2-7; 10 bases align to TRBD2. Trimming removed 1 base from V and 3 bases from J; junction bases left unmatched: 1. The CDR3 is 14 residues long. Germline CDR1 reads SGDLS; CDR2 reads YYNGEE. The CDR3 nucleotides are TGTGCCAGCAGCGTACTAGCGGGGGACTACGAGCAGTACTTC. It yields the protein CASSVLAGDYEQYF.

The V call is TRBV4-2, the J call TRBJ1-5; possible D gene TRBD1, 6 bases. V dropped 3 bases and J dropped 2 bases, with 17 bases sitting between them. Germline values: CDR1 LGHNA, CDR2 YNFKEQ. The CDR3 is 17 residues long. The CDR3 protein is CASSQGEGGSGNQPQHF. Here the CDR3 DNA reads TGTGCCAGCAGCCAGGGGGAGGGGGGATCTGGCAATCAGCCCCAGCATTTT.

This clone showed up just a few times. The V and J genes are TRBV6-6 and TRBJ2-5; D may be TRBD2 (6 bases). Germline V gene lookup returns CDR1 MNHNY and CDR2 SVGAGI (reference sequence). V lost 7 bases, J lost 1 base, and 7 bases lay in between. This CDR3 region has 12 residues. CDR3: CASMGGQETQYF. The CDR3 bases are TGTGCCAGCATGGGGGGCCAAGAGACCCAGTACTTC.